The present TCR beta chain was sequenced within a study of T cell responses to AZD1222 COVID-19 vaccine. About the research overall: Pooling covered second doses at about 4 or about 12 weeks. Findings of the study overall: Clonal diversity was possibly underestimated; the donors were predominantly white British and more often female. Researchers report vaccine-associated CD4 TCRs spanning spike, with dominance at 160-218 and 743-854. Reports say nearly half of spike-specific TCRs go after unmutated variant regions.

Germline loops: CDR1 SEHNR, CDR2 FQNEAQ (reference sequence). Trimming shortened V by 7 bases and J by 8 bases, and 6 bases separated the two germline ends. There are 10 residues in the CDR3. Sequencing was performed with immunoSEQ multiplex PCR; in TCRdb, only in-frame clones are kept and a portion is missing. The table records about 120,000 clones, 90% to 95% of them present only once. A remark on this clone: Its cognate antigen is unknown.

The sequenced sample was peripheral blood, obtained on day 0 of AZD1222 vaccination. This TCR was sampled from an adult in good health. This sequence joins TRBV7-9 and TRBJ2-1; D not resolved. As DNA, the CDR3 is TGTGCCAGCATCCCGTATGAGCAGTTCTTC. Residues: CASIPYEQFF.